The 11 T cell receptor beta chains listed next were all sequenced from one sample in a study of cytomegalovirus exposure and HLA in healthy donors. This PCR relied on a set of 60 Vbeta primers and 13 Jbeta primers. Method: immunoSEQ multiplex PCR; TCRdb's copy keeps in-frame clones and lacks some. In the table there are 100,000 to 150,000 clones, 55% to 75% of which are singletons. Source material: PBMCs. All receptors derive from a man younger than 40 in good health and CMV-seropositive.

Notes on this clone: At one end the junction does not follow the germline gene, possibly because of a read error. The chain uses TRBV7-7 and TRBJ2-2, with 8 bases fitting TRBD2. Germline CDR1 is SSHAT and CDR2 is FNYEAQ (reference sequence). The CDR3 covers 17 residues. CDR3 nucleotides: TGTGCTAGCAGCCCCCGGGGGGGCACCTCATCGGCCGGGGAGCTGTTTTTT. Translated, it gives CASSPRGGTSSAGELFF.

V and J are TRBV9 and TRBJ1-1; D possibly corresponds to TRBD1 (6 bases). The CDR3 loop spans 14 amino acids. V was cut by 4 bases and J by 0 bases, with 10 bases left in between. Germline lookup yields CDR1 SGDLS and CDR2 YYNGEE. CDR3 nucleotide sequence: TGTGCCAGCAGCACCCGACAGGTGAACACTGAAGCTTTCTTT. Protein: CASSTRQVNTEAFF.

The CDR3 nucleotides are TGCGCCAGCAGCTTCACAGCTAACTATGGCTACACCTTC. Translated: CASSFTANYGYTF. The V gene is TRBV5-1, the J gene TRBJ1-2; D uncertain. Germline V CDR1 and CDR2: SGHRS, YFSETQ. CDR3 length equals 13 residues. V was trimmed by 2 bases and J by 0 bases, leaving 5 bases between them.

This clone was detected only once. V usage is TRBV7-2 and J usage is TRBJ2-3; 13 nucleotides match TRBD2. There are 17 residues in the CDR3. V trimming: 4 bases; J trimming: 11 bases; junction bases outside the gene matches: 15. The V gene's germline CDR1 is SGHTA and CDR2 FQGNSA. The DNA for the CDR3 is TGTGCCAGCAGCTCAAACCCTGGACTAGCGGGAGTGGTGGGGCAGTATTTT. Encoded protein: CASSSNPGLAGVVGQYF.

The V call is TRBV7-2, the J call TRBJ2-1; no clear D gene. V was clipped by 5 bases and J by 0 bases, with 8 bases between them. Germline loops: CDR1 SGHTA, CDR2 FQGNSA. This CDR3 comprises 14 residues. Here the CDR3 DNA reads TGTGCCAGCAGCCTACGGAGCTCCTACAATGAGCAGTTCTTC. Translation gives CASSLRSSYNEQFF.

This chain joins TRBV9 and TRBJ2-2; D unresolved. Germline CDR1 is SGDLS and CDR2 is YYNGEE. Trimming stripped 0 bases from V and 5 bases from J, with 11 bases between. This CDR3 comprises 15 residues. The CDR3 coding sequence is TGTGCCAGCAGCGTAGCTCCGCGCGAAACCGGGGAGCTGTTTTTT. This codes for CASSVAPRETGELFF.

The chain couples TRBV5-4 to TRBJ2-5; weak D call: TRBD2 (5 bases). The germline V gene encodes CDR1 SGHNT and CDR2 YYREEE (reference sequence). Trimming left V 2 bases short and J 3 bases short, with 5 bases between. This CDR3 spans 12 amino acids. CDR3 DNA sequence: TGTGCCAGCAGCTTACTAGAAGAGACCCAGTACTTC. Translated: CASSLLEETQYF. Using reference TRBV5-4 and TRBJ2-5 for the parts outside the CDR3, the full variable domain is ETGVTQSPTHLIKTRGQQVTLRCSSQSGHNTVSWYQQALGQGPQFIFQYYREEENGRGNFPPRFSGLQFPNYSSELNVNALELDDSALYLCASSLLEETQYFGPGTRLLVL.

The chain has TRBV28 and TRBJ2-7; the match to TRBD1 covers 7 bases. The V and J ends lost 5 bases and 6 bases, in that order; junction bases with no gene match: 7. The CDR3 length is 13 residues. CDR1 MDHEN and CDR2 SYDVKM come from the germline V gene. The CDR3 bases are TGTGCCAGCAGTCCAGGACAGGCCTGCGAGCAGTACTTC. It encodes CASSPGQACEQYF.

To note about this clone: The same CDR3 also results from other DNA sequences found in this sample. Here the CDR3 DNA reads TGTGCCAGCAGTGAAGGTTGGCTAGCGCGAAACAATGAGCAGTTCTTC. As protein: CASSEGWLARNNEQFF. The chain couples TRBV2 to TRBJ2-1; D may be TRBD2 (6 bases). V gave up 1 base and J gave up 5 bases, with 15 bases separating them. The CDR3 contains 16 residues. Germline V gene data show CDR1 as SNHLY and CDR2 as FYNNEI.

The DNA for the CDR3 is TGTGCCAGCAGGGAGGGGCTGTGGGGGGAGCTGTTTTTT. It specifies CASREGLWGELFF. The genes are TRBV28 and TRBJ2-2, with D perhaps matching TRBD2 (6 bases). The V end lost 6 bases, the J end lost 8 bases, and 13 bases lay between the germline ends. Per germline, CDR1 MDHEN and CDR2 SYDVKM. This CDR3 is built from 13 residues.

The J gene is TRBJ1-1, the V gene TRBV5-4, with 9 bases aligning to TRBD1. The CDR3 sequence is 17 residues long. In germline, CDR1 is SGHNT, CDR2 YYREEE (reference sequence). V shed 4 bases, J shed 4 bases, and the junction held 14 bases outside the gene matches. The CDR3 DNA reads TGTGCCAGCAGCCAGACCGGGACAGGGACTCTAGCCACTGAAGCTTTCTTT. Translating gives CASSQTGTGTLATEAFF.